The 5 T cell receptor beta chains below come from one sample, sequenced in a study of regulatory T cells in long-lasting Graves disease. The time point here: newly diagnosed GD, antithyroid drugs for less than 3 months. Isolated PBMC RNA provided the starting material for the TCR library. Assembly of TCR beta libraries relied on iRepertoire HTBI primers together with Arm-PCR of CDR3 regions. In TCRdb, the multiplex PCR reads were re-called with MiXCR into one record per CDR3 protein. This table has 250,000 to 400,000 distinct CDR3 sequences, over 15% appearing once. Sequences were derived from peripheral blood mononuclear cells (PBMCs), sampled at new diagnosis, from a patient treated with antithyroid drugs. Receptor source: a female donor with Graves disease.

This clonotype has a handful of counts. This chain links TRBV7-8 with TRBJ2-7, with 8 bases fitting TRBD2. This CDR3 is 17 amino acids long. V shed 0 bases and J 1 base; nucleotides not matched to a gene: 8. Germline V gene sequence: CDR1 SGHVS, CDR2 FQNEAQ. CDR3 bases: TGTGCCAGCAGCTTAGCCGGGAGGGGGGCGAAGTCCTACGAGCAGTACTTC. Translating gives CASSLAGRGAKSYEQYF.

This clonotype was recorded once. A much larger clone differs by one base, so this may be a read error. V is TRBV29-1 and J is TRBJ2-3; the D is unclear. Per the germline V gene, CDR1 is SQVTM and CDR2 is ANQGSEA. The CDR3 is made up of 14 amino acids. With 2 bases removed from V and 6 bases from J, the gap between germline ends came to 15 bases. The CDR3 here is CSVETGLGSDTQYF. The CDR3 nucleotides read TGCAGCGTTGAAACTGGCCTAGGGTCGGATACGCAGTATTTT.

This clonotype was detected ten times or more. This rearrangement joins TRBV2 to TRBJ2-7; D not certain. Per germline, CDR1 SNHLY and CDR2 FYNNEI. Trimming shortened V by 1 base and J by 7 bases, and 14 bases separated the two germline ends. The CDR3 is 14 amino acids. The CDR3 DNA reads as TGTGCCAGCAGTGAAGACCGTGGTGTCTATGAGCAGTACTTC. Amino acids: CASSEDRGVYEQYF.

This clonotype was seen repeatedly, ten times or more. The chain uses TRBV7-8 and TRBJ2-4; D is perhaps TRBD1 or TRBD2 (5 bases each). Germline V gene data show CDR1 as SGHVS and CDR2 as FQNEAQ. The CDR3 runs to 14 residues. Deletions cut 2 bases from V and 2 bases from J, with 7 bases between. This chain's CDR3 is CASSLSGPKNIQYF. The CDR3 DNA reads as TGTGCCAGCAGCTTATCGGGGCCCAAAAACATTCAGTACTTC. Using reference TRBV7-8 and TRBJ2-4 for the parts outside the CDR3, the full variable domain is GAGVSQSPRYKVAKRGQDVALRCDPISGHVSLFWYQQALGQGPEFLTYFQNEAQLDKSGLPSDRFFAERPEGSVSTLKIQRTQQEDSAVYLCASSLSGPKNIQYFGAGTRLSVL.

This clonotype appeared once. The junction shows a germline mismatch at one end, possibly a read error. The CDR3 sequence is CASRETSGAYNEQLF. Here the CDR3 DNA reads TGTGCCAGCAGGGAGACTAGCGGGGCCTACAATGAGCAGCTCTTC. The V call is TRBV11-1, the J call TRBJ2-1; 11 positions match TRBD2. This CDR3 has 15 amino acids. In germline, CDR1 is SGHAT, CDR2 FQDESV (reference sequence).